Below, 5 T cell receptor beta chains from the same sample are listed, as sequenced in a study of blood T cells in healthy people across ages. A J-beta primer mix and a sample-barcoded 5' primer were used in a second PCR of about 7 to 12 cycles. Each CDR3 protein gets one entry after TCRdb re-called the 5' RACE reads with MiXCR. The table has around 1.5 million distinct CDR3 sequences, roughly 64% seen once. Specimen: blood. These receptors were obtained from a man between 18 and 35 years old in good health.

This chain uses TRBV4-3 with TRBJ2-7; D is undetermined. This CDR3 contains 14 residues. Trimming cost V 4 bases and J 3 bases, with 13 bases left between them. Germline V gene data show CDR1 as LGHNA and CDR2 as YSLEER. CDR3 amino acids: CASSRERDFYEQYF. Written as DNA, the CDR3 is TGCGCCAGCAGCCGAGAACGAGACTTCTACGAGCAGTACTTC.

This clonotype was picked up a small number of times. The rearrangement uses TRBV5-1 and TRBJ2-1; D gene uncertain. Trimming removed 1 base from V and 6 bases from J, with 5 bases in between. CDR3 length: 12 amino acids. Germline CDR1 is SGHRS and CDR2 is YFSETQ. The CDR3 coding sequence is TGCGCCAGCAGCTTGCGATTCAATGAGCAGTTCTTC. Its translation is CASSLRFNEQFF. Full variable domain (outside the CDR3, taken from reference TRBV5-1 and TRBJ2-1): KAGVTQTPRYLIKTRGQQVTLSCSPISGHRSVSWYQQTPGQGLQFLFEYFSETQRNKGNFPGRFSGRQFSNSRSEMNVSTLELGDSALYLCASSLRFNEQFFGPGTRLTVL.

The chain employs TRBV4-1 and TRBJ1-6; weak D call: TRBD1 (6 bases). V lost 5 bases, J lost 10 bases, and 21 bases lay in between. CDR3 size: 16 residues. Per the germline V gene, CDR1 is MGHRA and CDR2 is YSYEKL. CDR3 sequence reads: CASSFTNEGVGSPLHF. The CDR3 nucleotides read TGCGCCAGCAGCTTTACCAATGAGGGGGTCGGGTCACCCCTCCACTTT.

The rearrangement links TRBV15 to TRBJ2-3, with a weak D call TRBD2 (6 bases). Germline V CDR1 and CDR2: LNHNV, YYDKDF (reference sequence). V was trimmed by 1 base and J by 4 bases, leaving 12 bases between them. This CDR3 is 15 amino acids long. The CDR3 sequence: CATSRGSGSADTQYF. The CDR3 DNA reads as TGTGCCACCAGCAGAGGGAGCGGGTCAGCAGATACGCAGTATTTT. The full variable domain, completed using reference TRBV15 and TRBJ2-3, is DAMVIQNPRYQVTQFGKPVTLSCSQTLNHNVMYWYQQKSSQAPKLLFHYYDKDFNNEADTPDNFQSRRPNTSFCFLDIRSPGLGDTAMYLCATSRGSGSADTQYFGPGTRLTVL.

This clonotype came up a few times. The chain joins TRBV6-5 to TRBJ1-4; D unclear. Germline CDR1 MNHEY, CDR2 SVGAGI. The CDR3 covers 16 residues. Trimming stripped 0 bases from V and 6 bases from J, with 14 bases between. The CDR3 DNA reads TGTGCCAGCAGTTACTCGAACGGGATGGGTGATGAAAAACTGTTTTTT. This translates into CASSYSNGMGDEKLFF.